This passage covers 28 T cell receptor beta chains from one sample sequenced in a study of blood T cell repertoires in COVID-19. Profiled with immunoSEQ multiplex PCR; TCRdb holds only in-frame clones, not every one. The data show some 65,000 clones, 65% to 75% seen once. Material for sequencing was peripheral blood. The receptors were gathered from an elderly woman with acute or convalescent COVID-19.

This chain connects TRBV24-1 to TRBJ2-5; 9 positions match TRBD1. CDR1 is KGHDR, CDR2 SFDVKD, per germline. The CDR3 has 14 residues. V shed 9 bases, J shed 4 bases, and the junction held 8 bases outside the gene matches. CDR3: CATGQGWGGETQYF. The CDR3 DNA follows: TGTGCCACCGGACAGGGGTGGGGTGGAGAGACCCAGTACTTC.

The chain recombines TRBV19 with TRBJ2-1, with a weak D call TRBD1 (5 bases). Germline V gives CDR1 LNHDA, CDR2 SQIVND (reference sequence). Trimming removed 9 bases at V and 2 bases at J, with 8 bases between. The CDR3 has 12 residues. In DNA form, the CDR3 reads TGTGCCAGCCGGACAACCTACAATGAGCAGTTCTTC. Encoded protein: CASRTTYNEQFF.

CDR3 in DNA: TGCGCCAGCAGATTCGGAGGGAGCTCCTATAATTCACCCCTCCACTTT. This encodes CASRFGGSSYNSPLHF. The genes are TRBV4-3 and TRBJ1-6; D call uncertain. Trimming took 6 bases from V and 0 from J, leaving 12 bases between them. The CDR3 contains 16 residues. Germline-derived CDR1 and CDR2 are LGHNA and YSLEER.

This clone was counted many times. The V call is TRBV27, the J call TRBJ2-7, with 12 bases aligning to TRBD1. Germline-derived CDR1 and CDR2 are MNHEY and SMNVEV (reference sequence). V was clipped by 3 bases and J by 6 bases; unmatched bases: 18. This CDR3 has 19 residues. CDR3 in DNA: TGTGCCAGCAGTTTGACGCCCCCGGGACAGGGGGCAAAAAGTGGCGAGCAGTACTTC. It specifies CASSLTPPGQGAKSGEQYF.

This chain links TRBV7-2 with TRBJ2-6, with unresolved D. V was trimmed by 1 base and J by 1 base, leaving 8 bases between them. Germline-derived CDR1 and CDR2 are SGHTA and FQGNSA. There are 16 residues in the CDR3. CDR3 sequence reads: CASSLVAASGANVLTF. The CDR3 DNA sequence: TGTGCCAGCAGCTTAGTGGCCGCTTCTGGGGCCAACGTCCTGACTTTC.

The V call is TRBV7-3, the J call TRBJ2-2, with D perhaps TRBD2 (6 bases). From germline, CDR1 is SGHTA and CDR2 FQGTGA. The CDR3 is 16 residues long. Trimming took 1 base from V and 0 from J, leaving 9 bases between them. CDR3 coding DNA: TGTGCCAGCAGCTTAATGGACTACACGAACACCGGGGAGCTGTTTTTT. It translates to CASSLMDYTNTGELFF.

Only one count was recorded for this clone. The genes are TRBV23-1 and TRBJ2-1; 9 positions agree with TRBD2. TRBV23-1 is marked as an open reading frame, function uncertain. CDR3 size: 17 residues. V lost 2 bases and J lost 2; bases outside the gene matches: 7. CDR3 region: CASSQISGGRAYNEQFF. The CDR3 DNA is TGCGCCAGCAGTCAAATAAGTGGCGGGAGGGCCTACAATGAGCAGTTCTTC.

The chain joins TRBV29-1 to TRBJ2-3, with D perhaps TRBD1 (7 bases). Trimming left V 5 bases short and J 4 bases short, with 10 bases between. This CDR3 comprises 12 residues. Germline CDR1 and CDR2: SQVTM and ANQGSEA. Here the CDR3 DNA reads TGCAGCGTTCAGGGGGGCCCAGATACGCAGTATTTT. Translation gives CSVQGGPDTQYF.

The chain links TRBV11-2 to TRBJ2-3; D is perhaps TRBD2 (7 bases). The V end was cut by 5 bases, the J end by 2 bases, with 17 bases between. Germline-derived CDR1 and CDR2 are SGHAT and FQNNGV. The CDR3 runs 16 residues. CDR3 loop: CASSPGGARITDTQYF. As DNA, the CDR3 is TGTGCCAGCAGCCCTGGGGGGGCACGGATCACAGATACGCAGTATTTT.

On this clone: This CDR3 is also generated by other DNA sequences in the sample. The CDR3 nucleotides read TGTGCCAGCAGCCTCGGACAGGGGGCCTACGAGCAGTACTTC. Translation: CASSLGQGAYEQYF. The chain uses TRBV5-6 and TRBJ2-7; 10 nucleotides match TRBD1. The germline V gene has CDR1 SGHDT and CDR2 YYEEEE. The CDR3 is 14 residues long. The V and J ends lost 4 bases and 2 bases, in that order; junction bases with no gene match: 3.

Only a few counts were recorded for this clone. The chain employs TRBV25-1 and TRBJ1-5; 8 bases map to TRBD1. Germline lookup yields CDR1 MGHDK and CDR2 SYGVNS. V was pared by 1 base and J by 2 bases, with 4 bases of the junction left unmatched. The CDR3 covers 16 residues. This chain's CDR3 is CASSESGGYGNQPQHF. The CDR3 DNA reads TGTGCCAGCAGTGAATCAGGGGGCTATGGCAATCAGCCCCAGCATTTT.

The rearrangement links TRBV14 to TRBJ1-2; D is undetermined. This CDR3 is built from 15 residues. V lost 0 bases to trimming and J lost 6 bases, with 14 bases between them. Germline assignment: CDR1 SGHDN and CDR2 FVKESK. The CDR3 protein is CASSQDRRIDHGYTF. As DNA, the CDR3 is TGTGCCAGCAGCCAAGATCGGAGAATCGACCATGGCTACACCTTC.

The gene calls are TRBV30 and TRBJ2-3; TRBD2 might be the D (6 bases). This CDR3 comprises 14 residues. Trimming removed 3 bases at V and 0 bases at J, with 10 bases between. Germline lookup yields CDR1 GTSNPN and CDR2 SVGIG (reference sequence). CDR3 sequence reads: CAWRGRGSTDTQYF. As DNA, the CDR3 is TGTGCCTGGAGAGGGCGGGGCAGCACAGATACGCAGTATTTT.

The DNA for the CDR3 is TGTGCCAGTAGAGGTCTACTCGGGAGCAATCAGCCCCAGCATTTT. Its protein is CASRGLLGSNQPQHF. V and J are TRBV19 and TRBJ1-5, with unresolved D. The CDR3 covers 15 residues. Germline V gene lookup returns CDR1 LNHDA and CDR2 SQIVND (reference sequence). Trimming pared 6 bases from V and 1 base from J, leaving 13 bases between.

This clone showed up just once. V gene TRBV7-9 combines with J gene TRBJ2-1, with 8 bases identical to TRBD2. In germline, CDR1 is SEHNR, CDR2 FQNEAQ (reference sequence). CDR3 length: 15 residues. Trimming cost V 5 bases and J 5 bases; bases outside gene matches: 8. CDR3 residues: CASSPSGRRDNEQFF. For the CDR3, the DNA is TGTGCCAGCAGCCCAAGCGGGAGACGCGACAATGAGCAGTTCTTC.

This chain uses TRBV27 with TRBJ2-1; the match to TRBD2 covers 7 bases. J gave up 6 bases and V 9 bases, and 11 bases lay outside the gene matches. The CDR3 consists of 14 residues. Germline V CDR1 and CDR2: MNHEY, SMNVEV (reference sequence). In DNA form, the CDR3 reads TGTGCCAGTTACTTAGGAGGGAGGGGCAATGAGCAGTTCTTC. It translates to CASYLGGRGNEQFF.

This clone appeared a single time. The gene calls are TRBV9 and TRBJ2-2, with 14 bases fitting TRBD2. CDR3 length: 17 amino acids. After removal of 2 bases from V and 4 bases from J, the junction contained 4 bases not matched to a gene. CDR1 SGDLS and CDR2 YYNGEE come from the germline V gene. CDR3 in amino acids: CASSVGTSGSATGELFF. The CDR3 DNA reads TGTGCCAGCAGCGTCGGGACTAGCGGGAGTGCCACCGGGGAGCTGTTTTTT.

The V call is TRBV27, the J call TRBJ1-1; D is unclear. CDR3 length: 16 amino acids. Germline-derived CDR1 and CDR2 are MNHEY and SMNVEV (reference sequence). Trimming pared 6 bases from V and 0 bases from J, leaving 17 bases between. CDR3 coding DNA: TGTGCCAGCAGCCCCGGGAGCTTAGGGATGAACACTGAAGCTTTCTTT. Protein sequence: CASSPGSLGMNTEAFF.

The rearrangement uses TRBV27 and TRBJ2-7, with 8 bases identical to TRBD2. Germline CDR1 is MNHEY and CDR2 is SMNVEV (reference sequence). Losses at the gene ends were 3 bases for V and 3 bases for J; bases not matched to a gene: 4. The CDR3 contains 14 residues. The CDR3 sequence is CASSFRGRIYEQYF. CDR3 nucleotide sequence: TGTGCCAGCAGTTTTCGCGGGAGGATCTACGAGCAGTACTTC.

This chain uses TRBV6-1 with TRBJ1-5, with TRBD1 matching 8 bases. This CDR3 region has 14 residues. Germline V lookup: CDR1 MNHNS, CDR2 SASEGT. Unmatched junction bases numbered 2, after V lost 6 bases and J lost 1 base. The CDR3 protein is CASSRTGSNQPQHF. CDR3 nucleotides: TGTGCCAGCAGCCGGACAGGGAGCAATCAGCCCCAGCATTTT.

The rearrangement joins TRBV18 to TRBJ1-1; D gene uncertain. Between the trimmed V and J ends, which lost 3 bases and 4 bases, there was a span of 12 bases. The CDR3 has 14 amino acids. From germline, CDR1 is KGHSH and CDR2 LQKENI. Here the CDR3 DNA reads TGTGCCAGCTCACCGACCGGGGTGGCCACTGAAGCTTTCTTT. It yields the protein CASSPTGVATEAFF.

The chain couples TRBV7-8 to TRBJ1-4; D possibly corresponds to TRBD1 (5 bases). This CDR3 has 17 residues. V lost 3 bases and J lost 0, with 14 bases in between. Looked up from germline, CDR1 is SGHVS and CDR2 is FQNEAQ. CDR3 protein: CASSFSRAISTNEKLFF. For the CDR3, the DNA is TGTGCCAGCAGCTTTAGCAGGGCTATATCAACTAATGAAAAACTGTTTTTT.

The chain carries TRBV18 and TRBJ1-3; 7 positions match TRBD1. Germline trimming cut 2 bases from V and 2 bases from J; bases unmatched to any gene: 6. The CDR3 runs to 16 residues. Germline CDR1 KGHSH, CDR2 LQKENI. CDR3 residues: CASSPSSGQPGNTIYF. CDR3 DNA: TGTGCCAGCTCACCAAGTTCGGGACAGCCTGGAAACACCATATATTTT.

The V and J genes are TRBV28 and TRBJ2-4; TRBD2 aligns across 7 bases. The V gene's germline CDR1 is MDHEN and CDR2 SYDVKM. Trimming removed 3 bases from V and 10 bases from J; junction bases left unmatched: 15. This CDR3 region has 16 residues. DNA for the CDR3: TGTGCCAGCAGTTTGGTGTTGGGTGGGAGGGTACAGATTCAGTACTTC. This gives the protein CASSLVLGGRVQIQYF.

The rearrangement links TRBV28 to TRBJ1-5, with TRBD1 as a possible D gene (5 bases). Deletions cut 5 bases from V and 1 base from J, with 12 bases between. Looked up from germline, CDR1 is MDHEN and CDR2 is SYDVKM. The CDR3 covers 15 residues. This CDR3 reads CASSMTAGSNQPQHF. CDR3 coding DNA: TGTGCCAGCAGTATGACAGCGGGGAGCAATCAGCCCCAGCATTTT.

This chain joins TRBV4-3 and TRBJ2-3, with 7 bases lining up with TRBD2. V lost 4 bases, J lost 4 bases, and 2 bases stayed unmatched. CDR3 length: 13 amino acids. The germline CDR1 and CDR2 sequences are LGHNA and YSLEER. Written as DNA, the CDR3 is TGCGCCAGCAGCCTCCGGGAGGCAGATACGCAGTATTTT. Translated, it gives CASSLREADTQYF.

The chain joins TRBV29-1 to TRBJ1-5, with D possibly TRBD1 on 5 matching bases. The V gene lost 4 bases and the J gene lost 4 bases, with 14 bases spanning the gap. Germline V gene lookup returns CDR1 SQVTM and CDR2 ANQGSEA. CDR3 length equals 14 residues. CDR3 nucleotide sequence: TGCAGCGTTGTCTGGAGGGGTGGGAATCAGCCCCAGCATTTT. The encoded protein is CSVVWRGGNQPQHF.

V is TRBV11-2 and J is TRBJ2-3; D is uncertain. V was shortened by 6 bases and J by 4 bases, with 14 bases between the two germline ends. Germline assignment: CDR1 SGHAT and CDR2 FQNNGV. There are 14 residues in the CDR3. The CDR3 sequence: CASRVSYEPDTQYF. Written as DNA, the CDR3 is TGTGCCAGCAGGGTGAGCTACGAGCCAGATACGCAGTATTTT.